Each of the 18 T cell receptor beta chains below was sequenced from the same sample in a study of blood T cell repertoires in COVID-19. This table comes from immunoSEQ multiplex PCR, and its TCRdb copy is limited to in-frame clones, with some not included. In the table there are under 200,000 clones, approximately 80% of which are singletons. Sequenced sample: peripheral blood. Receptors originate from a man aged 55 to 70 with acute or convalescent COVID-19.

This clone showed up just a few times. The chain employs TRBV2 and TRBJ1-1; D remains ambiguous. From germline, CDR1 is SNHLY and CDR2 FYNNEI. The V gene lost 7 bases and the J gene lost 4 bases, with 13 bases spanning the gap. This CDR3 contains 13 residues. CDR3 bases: TGTGCCAGCAAGAGGGAGAGGTTCACTGAAGCTTTCTTT. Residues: CASKRERFTEAFF.

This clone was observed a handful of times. The CDR3 is CAWSVSGEGIQYF. CDR3 sequence (DNA): TGTGCCTGGAGTGTTTCAGGGGAGGGCATTCAGTACTTC. The chain links TRBV30 to TRBJ2-4; D might be TRBD2 (7 bases). CDR1 and CDR2 from the germline V gene are GTSNPN and SVGIG (reference sequence). V dropped 0 bases and J dropped 9 bases, with 12 bases sitting between them. The CDR3 is 13 residues long.

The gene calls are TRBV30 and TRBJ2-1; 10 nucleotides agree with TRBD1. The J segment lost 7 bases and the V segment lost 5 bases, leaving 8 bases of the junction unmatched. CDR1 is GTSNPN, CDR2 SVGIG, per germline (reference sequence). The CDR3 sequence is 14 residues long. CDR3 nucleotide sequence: TGTGCCTGGTCGACAGGGGGCAACATAAATGAGCAGTTCTTC. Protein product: CAWSTGGNINEQFF.

This chain's CDR3 is CASRGSGEGAEQYF. In DNA form, the CDR3 reads TGCGCCAGCAGAGGGTCAGGGGAAGGGGCCGAGCAGTACTTC. The chain employs TRBV5-1 and TRBJ2-7; D possibly corresponds to TRBD1 (6 bases). V lost 5 bases, J lost 6 bases, and 18 bases lay in between. The CDR3 consists of 14 residues. Germline V gene data show CDR1 as SGHRS and CDR2 as YFSETQ.

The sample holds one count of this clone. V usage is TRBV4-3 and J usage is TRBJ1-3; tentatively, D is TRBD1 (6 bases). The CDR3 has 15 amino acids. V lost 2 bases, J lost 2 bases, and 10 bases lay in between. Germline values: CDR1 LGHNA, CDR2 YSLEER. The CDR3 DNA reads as TGCGCCAGCAGCCAACTGACAGGCCCTGGAAACACCATATATTTT. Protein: CASSQLTGPGNTIYF.

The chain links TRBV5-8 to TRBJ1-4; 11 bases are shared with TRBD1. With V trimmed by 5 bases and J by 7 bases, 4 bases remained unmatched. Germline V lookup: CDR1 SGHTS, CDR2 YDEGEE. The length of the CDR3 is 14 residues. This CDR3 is CASSTDRGPEKLFF. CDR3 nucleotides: TGTGCCAGCAGTACGGACAGGGGGCCTGAAAAACTGTTTTTT.

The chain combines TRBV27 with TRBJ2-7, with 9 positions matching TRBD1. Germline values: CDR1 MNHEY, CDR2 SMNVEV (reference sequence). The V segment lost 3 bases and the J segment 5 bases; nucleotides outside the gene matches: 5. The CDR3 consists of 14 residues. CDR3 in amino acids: CASSFGTGINEQYF. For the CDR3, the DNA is TGTGCCAGCAGTTTTGGGACAGGGATCAACGAGCAGTACTTC.

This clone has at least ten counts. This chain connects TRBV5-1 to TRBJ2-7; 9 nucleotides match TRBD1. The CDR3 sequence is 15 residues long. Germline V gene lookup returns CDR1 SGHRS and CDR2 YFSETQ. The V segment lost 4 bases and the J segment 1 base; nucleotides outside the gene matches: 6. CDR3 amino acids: CASSPGQGRSYEQYF. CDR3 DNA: TGCGCCAGCAGCCCGGGACAGGGTAGGTCCTACGAGCAGTACTTC.

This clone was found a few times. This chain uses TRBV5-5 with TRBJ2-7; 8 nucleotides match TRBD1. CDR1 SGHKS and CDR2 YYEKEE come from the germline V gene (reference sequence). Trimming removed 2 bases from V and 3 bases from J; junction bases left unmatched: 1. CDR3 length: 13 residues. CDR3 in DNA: TGTGCCAGCAGCTTCACAGGGGGCTACGAGCAGTACTTC. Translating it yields CASSFTGGYEQYF.

CDR3 DNA sequence: TGTGCCAGCAGCCTTGCGGGGGGCTATAATTCACCCCTCCACTTT. This encodes CASSLAGGYNSPLHF. The chain joins TRBV5-6 to TRBJ1-6; D is perhaps TRBD1 (5 bases). Trimming removed 4 bases from V and 3 bases from J, with 11 bases in between. The CDR3 totals 15 residues. Per the germline V gene, CDR1 is SGHDT and CDR2 is YYEEEE.

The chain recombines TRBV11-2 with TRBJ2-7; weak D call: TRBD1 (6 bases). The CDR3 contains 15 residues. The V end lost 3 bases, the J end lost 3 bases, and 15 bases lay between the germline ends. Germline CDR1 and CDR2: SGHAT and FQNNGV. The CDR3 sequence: CASSFAGTSFYEQYF. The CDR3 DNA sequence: TGTGCCAGCAGCTTCGCCGGGACATCCTTCTACGAGCAGTACTTC.

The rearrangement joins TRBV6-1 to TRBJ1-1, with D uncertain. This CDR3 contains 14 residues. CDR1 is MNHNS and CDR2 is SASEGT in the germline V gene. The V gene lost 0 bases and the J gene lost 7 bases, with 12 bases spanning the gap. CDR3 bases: TGTGCCAGCAGTGAAGCGCTTCGCACAGTTGAAGCTTTCTTT. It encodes CASSEALRTVEAFF.

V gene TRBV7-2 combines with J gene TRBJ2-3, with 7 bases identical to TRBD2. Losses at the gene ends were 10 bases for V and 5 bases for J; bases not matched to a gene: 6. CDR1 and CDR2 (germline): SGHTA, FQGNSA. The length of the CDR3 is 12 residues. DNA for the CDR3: TGTGCCACCGCTAGCGGACGAGATACGCAGTATTTT. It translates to CATASGRDTQYF.

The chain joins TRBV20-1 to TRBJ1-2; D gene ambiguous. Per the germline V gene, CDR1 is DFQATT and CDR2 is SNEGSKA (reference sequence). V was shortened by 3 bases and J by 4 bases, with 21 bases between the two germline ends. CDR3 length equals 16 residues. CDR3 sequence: CSASDPGDYSPYGYTF. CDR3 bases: TGCAGTGCTAGTGATCCGGGAGACTACTCCCCCTATGGCTACACCTTC.

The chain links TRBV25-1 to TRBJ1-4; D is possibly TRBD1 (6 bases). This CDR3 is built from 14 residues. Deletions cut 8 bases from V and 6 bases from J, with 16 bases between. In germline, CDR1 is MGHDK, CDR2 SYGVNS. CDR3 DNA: TGTGCCAGCCATCCTCAGGACAGAGATGAAAAACTGTTTTTT. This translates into CASHPQDRDEKLFF.

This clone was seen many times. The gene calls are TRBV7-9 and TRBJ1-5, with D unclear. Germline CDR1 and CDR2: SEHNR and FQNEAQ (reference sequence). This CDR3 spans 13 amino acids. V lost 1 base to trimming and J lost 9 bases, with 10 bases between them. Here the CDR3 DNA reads TGTGCCAGCAGCTTAGGGCAGAGCGGGCCCCAGCATTTT. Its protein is CASSLGQSGPQHF.

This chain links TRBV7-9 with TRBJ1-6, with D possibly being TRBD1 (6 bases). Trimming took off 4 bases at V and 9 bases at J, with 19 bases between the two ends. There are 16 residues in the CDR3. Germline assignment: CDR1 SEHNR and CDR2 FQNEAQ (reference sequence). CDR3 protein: CASSSIAGGRVSPLHF. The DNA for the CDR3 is TGTGCCAGCAGCTCCATAGCTGGGGGCCGCGTTTCACCCCTCCACTTT.

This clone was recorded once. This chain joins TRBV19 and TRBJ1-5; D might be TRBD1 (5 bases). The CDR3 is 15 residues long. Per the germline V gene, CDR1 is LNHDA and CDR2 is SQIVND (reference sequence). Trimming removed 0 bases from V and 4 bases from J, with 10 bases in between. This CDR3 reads CASSIDPGGNQPQHF. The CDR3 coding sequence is TGTGCCAGTAGTATAGATCCGGGGGGAAATCAGCCCCAGCATTTT.